These 21 T cell receptor beta chains came from one sample sequenced in a study of shared clonotypes between healthy human individuals. Assay used: immunoSEQ multiplex PCR; TCRdb lists only in-frame clones, some missing. The sample includes 2 million or so clones, approximately 95% of them seen just once. The sequenced sample consisted of naive CD4+ T cells sorted from blood. Described subset: CD45RA+ positively selected. Receptors originate from a man younger than 30 in good health.

The rearrangement links TRBV5-1 to TRBJ2-3; D gene ambiguous. Trimming took off 1 base at V and 2 bases at J, with 14 bases between the two ends. This CDR3 spans 16 amino acids. Germline CDR1 reads SGHRS; CDR2 reads YFSETQ. CDR3 DNA: TGCGCCAGCAGCTTGTACAATGAGCCGTCCACAGATACGCAGTATTTT. Translating gives CASSLYNEPSTDTQYF.

As regards this clone: This specimen includes other DNA sequences encoding the same CDR3. This sequence joins TRBV18 and TRBJ2-7, with 8 bases matching TRBD1. V trimming: 3 bases; J trimming: 2 bases; junction bases outside the gene matches: 6. Germline CDR1 KGHSH, CDR2 LQKENI. CDR3 size: 15 residues. The DNA of the CDR3 is TGTGCCAGCTCACCGACCGGGACAGGCACCTACGAGCAGTACTTC. Its translation is CASSPTGTGTYEQYF.

This chain connects TRBV11-3 to TRBJ1-1, with D unclear. The CDR3 has 13 residues. With 2 bases removed from V and 8 bases from J, the gap between germline ends came to 12 bases. Germline CDR1 and CDR2: SGHNT and YENEEA. Here the CDR3 reads CASSLRGGGEAFF. In DNA, the CDR3 is TGTGCCAGCAGCTTACGCGGTGGAGGAGAAGCTTTCTTT.

The chain recombines TRBV7-9 with TRBJ2-6; tentatively, D is TRBD1 (7 bases). Trimming took 10 bases from V and 1 from J, leaving 23 bases between them. This CDR3 has 18 amino acids. The germline CDR1 and CDR2 sequences are SEHNR and FQNEAQ (reference sequence). CDR3 DNA sequence: TGTGCCACCCTTTCCGCGGGACAGCGCGCTTCTGGGGCCAACGTCCTGACTTTC. It translates to CATLSAGQRASGANVLTF.

V and J are TRBV5-1 and TRBJ2-7; D might be TRBD1 (6 bases). This CDR3 has 13 residues. Germline CDR1 reads SGHRS; CDR2 reads YFSETQ. Trimming cost V 5 bases and J 5 bases, with 14 bases left between them. Here the CDR3 reads CASRLLTGNEQYF. The CDR3 DNA is TGCGCCAGCAGACTCCTCACAGGGAACGAGCAGTACTTC.

The gene calls are TRBV9 and TRBJ2-7, with D possibly TRBD1 on 6 matching bases. Germline-derived CDR1 and CDR2 are SGDLS and YYNGEE. Trimming pared 1 base from V and 2 bases from J, leaving 16 bases between. This CDR3 has 16 residues. The chain's CDR3 is CASSVPVRDITYEQYF. For the CDR3, the DNA is TGTGCCAGCAGCGTACCCGTCCGGGACATAACCTACGAGCAGTACTTC. The full variable domain, its missing parts supplied by reference TRBV9 and TRBJ2-7, is DSGVTQTPKHLITATGQRVTLRCSPRSGDLSVYWYQQSLDQGLQFLIQYYNGEERAKGNILERFSAQQFPDLHSELNLSSLELGDSALYFCASSVPVRDITYEQYFGPGTRLTVT.

This chain joins TRBV6-5 and TRBJ2-1, with a tentative D call TRBD2 (6 bases). Germline V gene sequence: CDR1 MNHEY, CDR2 SVGAGI. The CDR3 runs 14 residues. V was pared by 6 bases and J by 3 bases, with 12 bases between. CDR3 protein: CASRGAGIYNEQFF. CDR3 DNA sequence: TGTGCCAGCAGAGGGGCGGGAATCTACAATGAGCAGTTCTTC.

This clone appeared once. This chain uses TRBV6-1 with TRBJ2-2; tentatively, D is TRBD1 or TRBD2 (5 bases each). Trimming took 1 base from V and 6 from J, leaving 9 bases between them. The CDR3 extends over 14 amino acids. CDR1 and CDR2 (germline): MNHNS, SASEGT. CDR3 protein: CASSEVGDAGELFF. CDR3 DNA: TGTGCCAGCAGTGAAGTGGGGGACGCCGGGGAGCTGTTTTTT.

About this clone itself: Other DNA sequences in this sample translate to the same CDR3. V is TRBV6-5 and J is TRBJ2-7; weak D call: TRBD1 (6 bases). Trimming shortened V by 6 bases and J by 2 bases, and 11 bases separated the two germline ends. The CDR3 spans 13 residues. Germline lookup yields CDR1 MNHEY and CDR2 SVGAGI. The CDR3 region is CASSSGTPYEQYF. The CDR3 region has the DNA TGTGCCAGCAGCTCCGGGACACCCTACGAGCAGTACTTC.

The V and J genes are TRBV7-2 and TRBJ2-5; 8 nucleotides line up with TRBD2. Germline-derived CDR1 and CDR2 are SGHTA and FQGNSA. CDR3 size: 14 residues. With V trimmed by 5 bases and J by 5 bases, 7 bases remained unmatched. CDR3 amino acids: CASSPGTRMETQYF. Written as DNA, the CDR3 is TGTGCCAGCAGCCCCGGGACTAGGATGGAGACCCAGTACTTC.

J is TRBJ1-4 and V is TRBV28; a possible D gene is TRBD1 (6 bases). V lost 7 bases to trimming and J lost 2 bases, with 17 bases between them. Germline-derived CDR1 and CDR2 are MDHEN and SYDVKM. The CDR3 is made up of 16 amino acids. The CDR3 region is CASTRGQKRTNEKLFF. The CDR3 nucleotides are TGTGCCAGCACCAGAGGACAGAAGCGGACTAATGAAAAACTGTTTTTT.

This clone was seen only a few times. One base away lies a much larger clone, so this may be a sequencing read error. The same CDR3 can be traced to other DNA sequences in this sample. This rearrangement joins TRBV10-3 to TRBJ1-5; D is unclear. From germline, CDR1 is ENHRY and CDR2 SYGVKD. The CDR3 length is 13 residues. V was cut by 0 bases and J by 5 bases, with 5 bases left in between. This CDR3 reads CAISESGDQPQHF. CDR3 sequence (DNA): TGTGCCATCAGTGAGTCTGGGGATCAGCCCCAGCATTTT.

The chain uses TRBV18 and TRBJ1-2; 8 positions match TRBD1. This CDR3 comprises 13 residues. The germline CDR1 and CDR2 sequences are KGHSH and LQKENI. With V trimmed by 2 bases and J by 6 bases, 2 bases remained unmatched. The CDR3 loop reads CASSPAGGDGYTF. In nucleotides, the CDR3 is TGTGCCAGCTCACCAGCAGGGGGCGATGGCTACACCTTC.

The genes are TRBV30 and TRBJ2-3, with 15 bases that match TRBD2. The CDR3 totals 17 residues. Germline V gene data show CDR1 as GTSNPN and CDR2 as SVGIG (reference sequence). The ends lost 3 bases at V and 4 bases at J; junction bases unmatched: 8. CDR3: CAWSPTRTSGRADTQYF. CDR3 DNA: TGTGCCTGGAGCCCTACCCGGACTAGCGGGAGGGCAGATACGCAGTATTTT.

In this sample, this clone turned up many times. This chain links TRBV4-1 with TRBJ2-7, with TRBD1 matching over 8 bases. CDR1 MGHRA and CDR2 YSYEKL come from the germline V gene. The CDR3 is 14 residues long. V dropped 4 bases and J dropped 3; count of bases not matched to a gene: 5. CDR3 amino acids: CASSPGQAFYEQYF. The CDR3 nucleotides are TGCGCCAGCAGCCCGGGACAGGCCTTCTACGAGCAGTACTTC.

V usage is TRBV2 and J usage is TRBJ1-2; D is undetermined. CDR1 and CDR2 from the germline V gene are SNHLY and FYNNEI. V lost 6 bases and J 10 bases, leaving 18 bases between the germline ends. There are 13 residues in the CDR3. CDR3 region: CASSADMGLSYTF. The DNA of the CDR3 is TGTGCCAGCAGCGCTGACATGGGGTTGTCCTACACCTTC.

With regard to this clone: A read error may be the cause here, since a much bigger clone is one base away. Other DNA sequences in this sample translate to the same CDR3. This rearrangement joins TRBV5-1 to TRBJ1-3; D possibly corresponds to TRBD1 (5 bases). V dropped 4 bases and J dropped 7 bases, with 15 bases sitting between them. In germline, CDR1 is SGHRS, CDR2 YFSETQ. The CDR3 spans 14 residues. The CDR3 here is CASSPGREGNTIYF. In DNA form, the CDR3 reads TGCGCCAGCAGCCCGGGCAGGGAGGGGAACACCATATATTTT.

The chain couples TRBV30 to TRBJ2-6; TRBD1 agrees at 7 bases. CDR3 size: 15 residues. V lost 2 bases, J lost 2 bases, and 3 bases stayed unmatched. Per germline, CDR1 GTSNPN and CDR2 SVGIG (reference sequence). The CDR3 bases are TGTGCCTGGAGTAAAACAGGGGCTGGGGCCAACGTCCTGACTTTC. Encoded protein: CAWSKTGAGANVLTF.

The chain links TRBV7-9 to TRBJ2-2, with unresolved D. Trimming stripped 3 bases from V and 7 bases from J, with 6 bases between. The length of the CDR3 is 12 residues. Germline assignment: CDR1 SEHNR and CDR2 FQNEAQ (reference sequence). CDR3 residues: CASSLYIGELFF. CDR3 coding DNA: TGTGCCAGCAGCTTGTATATCGGGGAGCTGTTTTTT.

This chain uses TRBV13 with TRBJ2-5, with no clear D. The CDR3 consists of 11 residues. Per the germline V gene, CDR1 is PRHDT and CDR2 is FYEKMQ (reference sequence). Trimming removed 2 bases at V and 7 bases at J, with 5 bases between. The CDR3 region is CASSLWATQYF. The CDR3 nucleotides are TGTGCCAGCAGCTTATGGGCGACCCAGTACTTC. Full variable domain (outside the CDR3, taken from reference TRBV13 and TRBJ2-5): AAGVIQSPRHLIKEKRETATLKCYPIPRHDTVYWYQQGPGQDPQFLISFYEKMQSDKGSIPDRFSAQQFSDYHSELNMSSLELGDSALYFCASSLWATQYFGPGTRLLVL.

This clone was detected only a few times. The chain has TRBV27 and TRBJ1-6; D possibly corresponds to TRBD1 (6 bases). Germline V CDR1 and CDR2: MNHEY, SMNVEV (reference sequence). This CDR3 is 16 amino acids long. The V end was cut by 1 base, the J end by 7 bases, with 14 bases between. The CDR3 loop reads CASSLYRGTLNSPLHF. CDR3 bases: TGTGCCAGCAGTTTATATAGGGGGACTTTGAATTCACCCCTCCACTTT.